This record covers a single T cell receptor (beta chain). Its antigen is as yet unknown. CDR1 is LGHNA, CDR2 YSLEER, per germline. The CDR3 covers 15 residues. Germline trimming cut 1 base from V and 6 bases from J; bases unmatched to any gene: 3. The data were taken from a study of T cell repertoires in cytomegalovirus infection. About the study: Shared public TCR beta signatures pointed to both CMV infection and a matching HLA type.

TCRdb used MiXCR to reprocess the reads, holding one entry per CDR3 protein. The profile shows 350,000 to 450,000 distinct CDR3 sequences, 15% to 20% of them singletons. Study-level results: In two of eight donors, the top clonotype was HLA-C-restricted CMV-specific. CMV carriers having the relevant HLA were flagged by cumulative public TCR beta family frequency.

The clonotype originates from a human donor in good health (CMV status not recorded). Some clones in this sample may be carry-over from other donors' samples. This chain joins TRBV4-3 and TRBJ2-1, with 10 bases aligning to TRBD2. The sequenced material came from PBMCs. CDR3 nucleotides: TGCGCCAGCAGCCAAGTAGCGGGAGGAAGCAATGAGCAGTTCTTC. Its translation is CASSQVAGGSNEQFF.